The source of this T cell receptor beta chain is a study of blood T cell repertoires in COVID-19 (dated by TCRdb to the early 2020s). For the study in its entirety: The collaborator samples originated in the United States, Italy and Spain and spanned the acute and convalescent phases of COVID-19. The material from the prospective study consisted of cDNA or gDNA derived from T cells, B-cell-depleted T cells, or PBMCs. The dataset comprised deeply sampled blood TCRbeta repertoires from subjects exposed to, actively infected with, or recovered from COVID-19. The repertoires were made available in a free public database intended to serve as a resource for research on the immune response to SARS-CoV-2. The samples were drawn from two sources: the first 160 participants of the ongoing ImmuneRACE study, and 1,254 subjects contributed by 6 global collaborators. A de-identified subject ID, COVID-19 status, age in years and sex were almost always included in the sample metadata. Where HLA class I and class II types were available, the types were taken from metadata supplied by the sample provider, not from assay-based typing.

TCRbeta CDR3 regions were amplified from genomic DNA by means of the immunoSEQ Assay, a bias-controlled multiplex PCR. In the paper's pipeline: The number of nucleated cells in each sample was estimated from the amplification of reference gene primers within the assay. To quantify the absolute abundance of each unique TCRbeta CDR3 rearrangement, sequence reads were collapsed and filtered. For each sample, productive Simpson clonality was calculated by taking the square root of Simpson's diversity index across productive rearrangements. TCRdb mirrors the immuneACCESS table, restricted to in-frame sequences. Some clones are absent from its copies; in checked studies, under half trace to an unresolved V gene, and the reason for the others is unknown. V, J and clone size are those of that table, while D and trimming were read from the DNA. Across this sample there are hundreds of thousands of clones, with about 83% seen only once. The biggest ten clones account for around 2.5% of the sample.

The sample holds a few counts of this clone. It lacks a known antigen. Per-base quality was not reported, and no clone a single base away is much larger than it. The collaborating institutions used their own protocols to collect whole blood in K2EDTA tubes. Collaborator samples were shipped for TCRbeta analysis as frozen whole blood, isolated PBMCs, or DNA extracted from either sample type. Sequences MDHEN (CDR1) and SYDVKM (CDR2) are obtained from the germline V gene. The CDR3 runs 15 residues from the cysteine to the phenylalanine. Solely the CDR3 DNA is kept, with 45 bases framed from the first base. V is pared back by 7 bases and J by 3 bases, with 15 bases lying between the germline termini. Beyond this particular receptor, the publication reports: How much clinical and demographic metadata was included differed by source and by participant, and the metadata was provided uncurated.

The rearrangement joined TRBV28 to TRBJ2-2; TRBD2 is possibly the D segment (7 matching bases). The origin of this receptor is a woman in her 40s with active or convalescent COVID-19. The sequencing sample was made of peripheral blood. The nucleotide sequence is TGTGCCAGCACTTCGGGGGGCAGTCACACCGGGGAGCTGTTTTTT. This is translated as CASTSGGSHTGELFF.